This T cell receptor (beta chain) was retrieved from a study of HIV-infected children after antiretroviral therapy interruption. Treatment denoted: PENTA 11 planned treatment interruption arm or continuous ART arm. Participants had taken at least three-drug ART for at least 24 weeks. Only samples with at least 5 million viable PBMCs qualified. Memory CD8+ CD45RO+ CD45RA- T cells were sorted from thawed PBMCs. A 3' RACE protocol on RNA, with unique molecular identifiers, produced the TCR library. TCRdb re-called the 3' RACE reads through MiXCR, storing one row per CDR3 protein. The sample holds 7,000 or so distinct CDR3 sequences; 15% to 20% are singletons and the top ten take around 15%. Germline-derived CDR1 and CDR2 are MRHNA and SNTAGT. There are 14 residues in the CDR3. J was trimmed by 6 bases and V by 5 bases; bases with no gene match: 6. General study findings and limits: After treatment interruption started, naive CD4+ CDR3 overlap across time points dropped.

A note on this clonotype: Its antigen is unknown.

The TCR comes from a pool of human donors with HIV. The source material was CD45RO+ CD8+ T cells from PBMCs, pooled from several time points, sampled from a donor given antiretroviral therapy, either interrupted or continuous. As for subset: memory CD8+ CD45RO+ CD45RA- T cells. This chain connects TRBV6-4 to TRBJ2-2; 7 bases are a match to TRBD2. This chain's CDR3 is CASSTGLDAGELFF. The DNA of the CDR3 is TGTGCCAGCAGTACAGGACTAGACGCCGGGGAGCTGTTTTTT.